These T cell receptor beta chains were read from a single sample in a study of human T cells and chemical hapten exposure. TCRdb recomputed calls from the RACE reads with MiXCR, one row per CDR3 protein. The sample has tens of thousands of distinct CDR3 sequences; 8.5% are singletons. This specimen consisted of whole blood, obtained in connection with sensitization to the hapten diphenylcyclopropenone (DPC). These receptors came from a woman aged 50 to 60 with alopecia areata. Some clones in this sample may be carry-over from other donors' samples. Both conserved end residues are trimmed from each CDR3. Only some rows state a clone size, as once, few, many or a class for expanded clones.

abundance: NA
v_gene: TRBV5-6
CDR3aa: ASSLGSGGTDTQY

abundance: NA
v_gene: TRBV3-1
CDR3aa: ASSPSGKSYNEQF

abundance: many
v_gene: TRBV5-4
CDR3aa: ASSLGTGMNTEAF

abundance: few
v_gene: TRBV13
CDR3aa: ASSLRRGGSNEQY

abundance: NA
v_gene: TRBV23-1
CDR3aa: ASSQTSKNSPLH

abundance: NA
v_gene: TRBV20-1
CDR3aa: SARVGDTEAF

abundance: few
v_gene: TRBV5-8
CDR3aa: ASSPKGTGVGNQPQH

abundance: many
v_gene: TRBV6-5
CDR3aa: ASSLGTGTLSSYNSPLH

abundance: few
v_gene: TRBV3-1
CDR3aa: ASSRGVASGTDTQY

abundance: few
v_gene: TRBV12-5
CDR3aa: ASGPGGGEQF

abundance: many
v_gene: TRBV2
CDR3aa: ASSEFQGLVSETQY

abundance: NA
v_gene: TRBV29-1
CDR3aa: SVEIATSGGPTGELF

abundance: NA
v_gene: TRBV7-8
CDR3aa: ASSEARQGFGNQPQH

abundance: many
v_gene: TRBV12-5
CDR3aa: ASGPGRAANQYSEQF

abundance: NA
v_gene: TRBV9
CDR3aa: ASSVDPDRTEQY

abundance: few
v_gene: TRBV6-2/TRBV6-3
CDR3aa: ARTGVNTEAF